The 17 T cell receptor beta chains below were found in one sample sequenced in a study of OX40 agonist ivuxolimab in advanced cancers. The protocol was immunoSEQ multiplex PCR, while the TCRdb copy is restricted to in-frame clones and leaves out a portion. The sample consists of around 19,000 clones, 65% to 75% of them appearing once. The sample consisted of CD4+ or CD8+ T cells sorted from blood, taken in a trial of the OX40 agonist ivuxolimab. These receptors came from an adult with an advanced solid tumor such as melanoma, head and neck, liver or kidney cancer.

The V call is TRBV4-3, the J call TRBJ2-3; D gene ambiguous. CDR3 length: 16 residues. Germline loops: CDR1 LGHNA, CDR2 YSLEER. V was pared by 1 base and J by 1 base, with 12 bases between. The CDR3, as DNA: TGCGCCAGCAGCCAAGTTCCATTCCCAGGCACAGATACGCAGTATTTT. Its translation is CASSQVPFPGTDTQYF.

The rearrangement joins TRBV23-1 to TRBJ2-5; the D call may be TRBD1 or TRBD2 (5 bases each). TRBV23-1 is designated an ORF whose function remains uncertain. Between the trimmed V and J ends, which lost 0 bases and 4 bases, there was a span of 12 bases. This CDR3 spans 15 amino acids. The CDR3 DNA sequence: TGCGCCAGCAGTCAATCGGACTGTGGGGGAGAGACCCAGTACTTC. This gives the protein CASSQSDCGGETQYF.

Remarks on this clone: Other DNA sequences in the same sample also yield this CDR3. The gene calls are TRBV18 and TRBJ2-2, with 8 bases matching TRBD1. Per the germline V gene, CDR1 is KGHSH and CDR2 is LQKENI. CDR3 length: 16 amino acids. The J segment lost 0 bases and the V segment lost 0 bases, leaving 0 bases of the junction unmatched. CDR3 DNA sequence: TGTGCCAGCTCACCACCGGACAGGGCGAACACCGGGGAGCTGTTTTTT. It is translated as CASSPPDRANTGELFF.

CDR3 protein: CASSDSYEQYF. As DNA, the CDR3 is TGCGCCAGCAGTGACTCCTACGAGCAGTACTTC. The V and J genes are TRBV10-2 and TRBJ2-7; D remains unclear. V was cut by 3 bases and J by 0 bases, with 0 bases left in between. CDR3 length: 11 amino acids. Germline CDR1 reads WSHSY; CDR2 reads SAAADI.

The chain combines TRBV6-6 with TRBJ1-3; D may be TRBD1 (6 bases). Germline CDR1 MNHNY, CDR2 SVGAGI (reference sequence). V was clipped by 6 bases and J by 3 bases, with 18 bases between them. This CDR3 has 16 amino acids. The CDR3 loop reads CASRETRQDLGNTIYF. In nucleotides, the CDR3 is TGTGCCAGCAGGGAGACACGACAGGATCTTGGAAACACCATATATTTT.

The chain combines TRBV7-2 with TRBJ2-3, with unresolved D. Germline V gives CDR1 SGHTA, CDR2 FQGNSA. CDR3 length: 16 amino acids. V was trimmed by 1 base and J by 0 bases, leaving 11 bases between them. This chain's CDR3 is CASSLGYWESTDTQYF. The CDR3, as DNA: TGTGCCAGCAGCTTAGGCTACTGGGAAAGCACAGATACGCAGTATTTT.

The chain recombines TRBV9 with TRBJ2-2; no clear D gene. The V end lost 5 bases, the J end lost 3 bases, and 5 bases lay between the germline ends. Per germline, CDR1 SGDLS and CDR2 YYNGEE. The CDR3 spans 12 residues. In DNA, the CDR3 is TGTGCCAGCAGTGCCTACACCGGGGAGCTGTTTTTT. Encoded protein: CASSAYTGELFF.

This chain joins TRBV30 and TRBJ2-1, with 8 nucleotides matching TRBD2. The CDR3 is 15 residues long. V shed 0 bases, J shed 3 bases, and the junction held 4 bases outside the gene matches. Germline V CDR1 and CDR2: GTSNPN, SVGIG (reference sequence). The CDR3 nucleotides are TGTGCCTGGAGTGTAGTAGCGGGGTTCTACAATGAGCAGTTCTTC. This codes for CAWSVVAGFYNEQFF.

Concerning this clone itself: The sample carries other DNA sequences with the same CDR3. The chain links TRBV30 to TRBJ1-5; TRBD1 matches at 8 bases. Trimming took 1 base from V and 2 from J; bases not matched to a gene: 1. Per germline, CDR1 GTSNPN and CDR2 SVGIG (reference sequence). This CDR3 spans 14 amino acids. The CDR3 DNA reads TGTGCCTGGAGTGAGACAGGGGGCAATCAGCCCCAGCATTTT. This codes for CAWSETGGNQPQHF.

CDR3 sequence (DNA): TGCGCCAGCAGCCAACGCGGACAGATGAACACTGAAGCTTTCTTT. Encoded protein: CASSQRGQMNTEAFF. The rearrangement joins TRBV4-1 to TRBJ1-1; perhaps TRBD1 as D (6 bases). The CDR3 contains 15 residues. The germline V and J ends were trimmed by 2 bases and 0 bases, with 10 bases remaining between them. CDR1 MGHRA and CDR2 YSYEKL come from the germline V gene.

The chain employs TRBV6-1 and TRBJ2-7; D possibly matches TRBD1 or TRBD2 (5 bases each). The V and J ends lost 2 bases and 1 base respectively, with 12 bases between them. This CDR3 comprises 15 residues. CDR1 is MNHNS, CDR2 SASEGT, per germline. This CDR3 reads CASSEKGPTSYEQYF. The CDR3 DNA sequence: TGTGCCAGCAGTGAAAAGGGACCGACATCCTACGAGCAGTACTTC.

The chain recombines TRBV4-1 with TRBJ1-2; D possibly corresponds to TRBD1 (5 bases). The CDR3 sequence is 15 residues long. The V gene's germline CDR1 is MGHRA and CDR2 YSYEKL. Trimming stripped 2 bases from V and 6 bases from J, with 16 bases between. The CDR3 nucleotides are TGCGCCAGCAGCCAACCTCTCACGGGGGGGAATGGCTACACCTTC. This codes for CASSQPLTGGNGYTF.

The chain is built from TRBV9 and TRBJ2-3, with 10 bases lining up with TRBD2. Trimming at V came to 3 bases and at J to 4 bases, leaving 5 bases not matched to a gene. The CDR3 length is 15 residues. CDR1 and CDR2 (germline): SGDLS, YYNGEE. The CDR3 spells CASSASGGGPDTQYF. The CDR3 DNA sequence: TGTGCCAGCAGCGCCAGCGGGGGGGGCCCAGATACGCAGTATTTT.

The chain uses TRBV6-6 and TRBJ1-1, with D hard to call. Per the germline V gene, CDR1 is MNHNY and CDR2 is SVGAGI (reference sequence). The CDR3 runs 13 residues. Trimming stripped 2 bases from V and 4 bases from J, with 8 bases between. The CDR3 DNA is TGTGCCAGCAGTTACGGGGAGGGCACTGAAGCTTTCTTT. It specifies CASSYGEGTEAFF.

J is TRBJ2-1 and V is TRBV28, with TRBD1 matching 9 bases. Unmatched junction bases numbered 9, after V lost 5 bases and J lost 7 bases. The length of the CDR3 is 15 residues. Germline V gene data show CDR1 as MDHEN and CDR2 as SYDVKM. CDR3 coding DNA: TGTGCCAGCAGTCTAACAGGGGGCGCCGATAATGAGCAGTTCTTC. It translates to CASSLTGGADNEQFF. Using reference TRBV28 and TRBJ2-1 for the parts outside the CDR3, the full variable domain is DVKVTQSSRYLVKRTGEKVFLECVQDMDHENMFWYRQDPGLGLRLIYFSYDVKMKEKGDIPEGYSVSREKKERFSLILESASTNQTSMYLCASSLTGGADNEQFFGPGTRLTVL.

This clone was detected only once. This chain uses TRBV28 with TRBJ1-4; 9 bases map to TRBD1. V lost 3 bases and J lost 6; bases outside the gene matches: 11. The CDR3 covers 17 residues. CDR1 and CDR2 (germline): MDHEN, SYDVKM. CDR3 residues: CASSFGQGLFFDEKLFF. The DNA for the CDR3 is TGTGCCAGCAGTTTCGGACAGGGGTTATTCTTCGATGAAAAACTGTTTTTT.

J is TRBJ2-5 and V is TRBV4-1; 11 positions match TRBD2. The end of the DNA aligns better with TRBJ2-7, so the J call may be wrong. The germline V gene has CDR1 MGHRA and CDR2 YSYEKL. The CDR3 is 19 residues long. Here the CDR3 DNA reads TGCGCCAGCAGCCCCCCGGGACTAGCGGATCCTAATCGCTCCTACGAGCAGTACTTC. This gives the protein CASSPPGLADPNRSYEQYF.